Listed below are T cell receptor beta chains from one sample, sequenced in a study of patients and donors after allogeneic stem cell transplantation. MiXCR, run by TCRdb on the RT-PCR reads, gives a single entry per CDR3 protein. The data show about 160,000 distinct CDR3 sequences, about a third seen once. Input material: blood, either unsorted or a sorted T cell fraction (not recorded which). The receptors were gathered from a human donor who was either an allogeneic HSCT recipient or a stem cell or donor lymphocyte infusion donor (not recorded which). It is not recorded whose cells these are; they may come from a transplant donor. The CDR3 runs from the conserved cysteine through the conserved F or W. A D gene is named only where the DNA matches it firmly. Only some rows state a clone size, as once, few, many or a class for expanded clones.

D gene	J gene	V gene	clone size	CDR3 protein	CDR3 DNA
TRBD1	TRBJ1-4	TRBV6-5	NA	CASSRIWDRRWSANEKLFF	TGTGCCAGCAGCAGGATTTGGGACAGGAGGTGGTCGGCTAATGAAAAACTGTTTTTT
NA	TRBJ1-1	TRBV13	few	CASSLGRGEAFF	TGTGCCAGCAGCTTAGGCCGGGGTGAAGCTTTCTTT
NA	TRBJ1-4	TRBV6-1	NA	CASSEPGTSTNEKLFF	TGTGCCAGCAGCGAGCCCGGGACGTCAACTAATGAAAAACTGTTTTTT
NA	TRBJ1-6	TRBV13	NA	CAWKQYGTSSPLHF	TGTGCCTGGAAACAGTATGGGACATCCTCACCCCTCCACTTT
TRBD2	TRBJ2-1	TRBV4-1	NA	CASSPLPGGANEQFF	TGCGCCAGCAGCCCACTTCCCGGGGGGGCGAATGAGCAGTTCTTC
NA	TRBJ1-1	TRBV12-3/TRBV12-4	few	CASSPNLGINTEAFF	TGTGCCAGCAGTCCCAATCTAGGAATCAACACTGAAGCTTTCTTT
TRBD1	TRBJ1-2	TRBV12-3/TRBV12-4	NA	CASSLEGQGARNGYTF	TGTGCCAGCAGTTTAGAGGGGCAGGGGGCGAGGAATGGCTACACCTTC
NA	TRBJ1-2	TRBV12-3/TRBV12-4	once	CASSLTVRGYTF	TGTGCCAGCAGTTTGACAGTGCGGGGCTACACCTTC
NA	TRBJ1-6	TRBV2	NA	CASSVPRIGSYNSPLHF	TGTGCCAGCAGTGTACCAAGAATCGGGTCCTATAATTCACCCCTCCACTTT
TRBD1	TRBJ2-2	TRBV6-5	few	CASSPGTGNTGELFF	TGTGCCAGCAGCCCCGGGACAGGGAACACCGGGGAGCTGTTTTTT
NA	TRBJ1-4	TRBV7-3	few	CASSSAEINEKLFF	TGTGCCAGCAGCTCGGCAGAAATTAATGAAAAACTGTTTTTT
NA	TRBJ2-5	TRBV4-2	NA	CASSQIEGGYQETQYF	TGTGCCAGCAGCCAAATCGAAGGCGGCTACCAAGAGACCCAGTACTTC
NA	TRBJ1-6	TRBV6-5	many	CASSYSLTVNNSPLHF	TGTGCCAGCAGTTATAGTCTTACAGTAAATAATTCACCCCTCCACTTT